One sample yielded the 28 T cell receptor beta chains listed below, sequenced in a study of CD8+CD57+ T cells in acquired aplastic anemia. TCR beta VDJ and CDR3 profiling used genomic DNA as template. TCRdb re-analysed the reads in MiXCR, keeping a single row per CDR3 protein. The sample includes under 350,000 distinct CDR3 sequences, roughly 50% of them seen just once. Sequencing used sorted CD4+, CD8+, or CD8+CD57+ T cells (not recorded which) from PBMCs. The source of these receptors is a human donor with severe aplastic anemia or a healthy control (not recorded which).

V gene TRBV15 combines with J gene TRBJ2-5; 8 bases line up with TRBD2. The V gene end was trimmed by 2 bases and the J gene end by 1 base; junction bases not matched to a gene: 9. Germline CDR1 LNHNV, CDR2 YYDKDF (reference sequence). CDR3 length: 17 residues. The CDR3 reads CATSRTTGGRIQETQYF. DNA of the CDR3: TGTGCCACCAGCAGAACCACAGGCGGGAGGATCCAAGAGACCCAGTACTTC.

As for this clonotype: The CDR3 end shows no conserved phenylalanine or tryptophan, and so a read error is likely. The DNA is left out, because the CDR3 cannot be placed on it with certainty; the CDR3 is given as TCRdb lists it. The rearrangement uses TRBV1 and TRBJ2-7; the DNA was not used to check the table's D call, TRBD1. TRBV1 is a pseudogene locus. The CDR3 spans 9 amino acids, including both terminal residues. CDR3 in amino acids: CYLSGECNC.

The chain is built from TRBV19 and TRBJ2-7, with 11 positions matching TRBD1. The CDR3 is 16 residues long. The V and J ends lost 4 bases and 6 bases, in that order; junction bases with no gene match: 11. Germline V lookup: CDR1 LNHDA, CDR2 SQIVND (reference sequence). DNA for the CDR3: TGTGCCAGTAGTACCCCCGGACAGGGGGCTCGAGGCGAGCAGTACTTC. Translated: CASSTPGQGARGEQYF.

This clonotype was seen ten or more times. The rearrangement uses TRBV2 and TRBJ2-3; TRBD2 matches at 7 bases. V trimming: 5 bases; J trimming: 0 bases; junction bases outside the gene matches: 2. CDR3 length equals 14 residues. Per germline, CDR1 SNHLY and CDR2 FYNNEI. The CDR3 here is CASSRGGSTDTQYF. Here the CDR3 DNA reads TGTGCCAGCAGTCGCGGGGGTAGCACAGATACGCAGTATTTT.

The chain employs TRBV2 and TRBJ2-3; D may be TRBD2 (6 bases). This CDR3 is 10 amino acids long. CDR1 and CDR2 from the germline V gene are SNHLY and FYNNEI. The V and J ends lost 6 bases and 11 bases respectively, with 9 bases between them. The CDR3 region has the DNA TGTGCCAGCAGCGGCGGGATGCAGTATTTT. Translating gives CASSGGMQYF.

Concerning this clonotype: Because it lacks the conserved phenylalanine or tryptophan at the end, this CDR3 is likely a read error. This chain joins TRBV19 and TRBJ1-4; TRBD1 aligns across 10 bases. This CDR3 is 18 amino acids long. Germline lookup yields CDR1 LNHDA and CDR2 SQIVND (reference sequence). With V trimmed by 7 bases and J by 4 bases, 15 bases remained unmatched. The CDR3 sequence is CASKSDDRGPGINEKLFL. As DNA, the CDR3 is TGTGCCAGTAAGTCCGATGACAGGGGGCCCGGAATTAATGAAAAACTGTTTCTT.

This clonotype was counted at least ten times. This chain links TRBV7-3 with TRBJ1-1, with D possibly TRBD1 on 5 matching bases. The CDR3 covers 14 residues. Looked up from germline, CDR1 is SGHTA and CDR2 is FQGTGA. Trimming stripped 4 bases from V and 7 bases from J, with 16 bases between. CDR3: CASSSSGTSLEAFF. As DNA, the CDR3 is TGTGCCAGCAGCTCGTCGGGGACTTCCCTTGAAGCTTTCTTT.

This clonotype was recorded only once. This chain links TRBV9 with TRBJ1-4; possible D gene TRBD1, 6 bases. V was cut by 1 base and J by 5 bases, with 12 bases left in between. This CDR3 has 15 residues. Germline CDR1 SGDLS, CDR2 YYNGEE. The CDR3 sequence is CASSVTQGSNEKLFF. The CDR3 nucleotides are TGTGCCAGCAGCGTAACGCAGGGGTCAAATGAAAAACTGTTTTTT.

The V gene is TRBV4-1, the J gene TRBJ2-7, with D perhaps being TRBD1 or TRBD2 (6 bases each). The V end lost 3 bases, the J end lost 7 bases, and 16 bases lay between the germline ends. Per germline, CDR1 MGHRA and CDR2 YSYEKL. CDR3 size: 14 residues. This CDR3 is CASSQRGAGDEQYF. The CDR3 DNA is TGCGCCAGCAGCCAGAGGGGGGCAGGGGATGAGCAGTACTTC.

The chain has TRBV7-2 and TRBJ2-1, with 9 bases matching TRBD2. The CDR3 has 15 residues. J lost 2 bases, V lost 5 bases, and 4 bases had no gene match. Germline V gives CDR1 SGHTA, CDR2 FQGNSA. CDR3 nucleotides: TGTGCCAGCAGCACTGGGACTAGCCCCTACAATGAGCAGTTCTTC. Its protein is CASSTGTSPYNEQFF. Variable domain in full (rest from reference TRBV7-2 and TRBJ2-1): GAGVSQSPSNKVTEKGKDVELRCDPISGHTALYWYRQSLGQGLEFLIYFQGNSAPDKSGLPSDRFSAERTGGSVSTLTIQRTQQEDSAVYLCASSTGTSPYNEQFFGPGTRLTVL.

In regard to this clonotype: Since a much larger clone is just one base distant, this may be a read error. The chain joins TRBV5-1 to TRBJ1-2; TRBD1 matches at 11 bases. The CDR3 runs to 15 residues. Germline V gene lookup returns CDR1 SGHRS and CDR2 YFSETQ. The CDR3 loop is CACSGGQGEIYGYTF. The CDR3 DNA sequence: TGCGCCTGCAGCGGGGGACAGGGGGAGATATATGGCTACACCTTC.

The V and J genes are TRBV7-8 and TRBJ2-7; 7 nucleotides align to TRBD2. The J segment lost 0 bases and the V segment lost 7 bases, leaving 6 bases of the junction unmatched. Germline V lookup: CDR1 SGHVS, CDR2 FQNEAQ. The CDR3 is 14 amino acids. This CDR3 is CASMDGRSSYEQYF. The DNA for the CDR3 is TGTGCCAGCATGGACGGGAGGAGCTCCTACGAGCAGTACTTC. The variable domain in full, with the rest retrieved from reference TRBV7-8 and TRBJ2-7, is GAGVSQSPRYKVAKRGQDVALRCDPISGHVSLFWYQQALGQGPEFLTYFQNEAQLDKSGLPSDRFFAERPEGSVSTLKIQRTQQEDSAVYLCASMDGRSSYEQYFGPGTRLTVT.

A note on this clonotype: Possible read error: a much larger clone is one base away. The V gene is TRBV24-1, the J gene TRBJ1-2; a possible D gene is TRBD1 (6 bases). V lost 6 bases and J 7 bases, leaving 14 bases between the germline ends. Germline V CDR1 and CDR2: KGHDR, SFDVKD. This CDR3 is built from 13 residues. The CDR3 loop is CATSLNRDSGYTF. CDR3 bases: TGTGCCACCAGTTTAAACAGGGACTCTGGCTACACCTTC.

The CDR3 bases are TGTGCCAGCAGTTTCGGATGGGTCGCAGGGGTAAAGGAGCAGTTCTTC. It yields the protein CASSFGWVAGVKEQFF. The genes are TRBV12-3 or TRBV12-4 and TRBJ2-1, with D possibly matching TRBD1 (6 bases). This CDR3 is built from 16 residues. The V end was cut by 3 bases, the J end by 10 bases, with 22 bases between.

The chain has TRBV20-1 and TRBJ2-5, with D possibly called TRBD1 or TRBD2 (6 bases each). CDR1 is DFQATT, CDR2 SNEGSKA, per germline (reference sequence). Trimming took off 5 bases at V and 5 bases at J, with 9 bases between the two ends. The CDR3 sequence is 11 residues long. The CDR3 DNA reads TGCAGTGCTCAAGGGGGGGAGACCCAGTACTTC. It is translated as CSAQGGETQYF.

The chain is built from TRBV7-9 and TRBJ2-7, with D hard to call. Germline CDR1 and CDR2: SEHNR and FQNEAQ (reference sequence). V lost 4 bases to trimming and J lost 4 bases, with 11 bases between them. The length of the CDR3 is 13 residues. The CDR3 nucleotides read TGTGCCAGCAGCTCCCTTTGGGGATACGAGCAGTACTTC. Translation gives CASSSLWGYEQYF.

The V and J genes are TRBV24-1 and TRBJ2-3, with D possibly TRBD2 on 6 matching bases. V gave up 0 bases and J gave up 2 bases, with 11 bases separating them. Germline lookup yields CDR1 KGHDR and CDR2 SFDVKD. The CDR3 extends over 16 amino acids. The DNA for the CDR3 is TGTGCCACCAGTGATTTGAACGGGAGAGCCACAGATACGCAGTATTTT. It encodes CATSDLNGRATDTQYF.

This clonotype was detected only once. The V gene is TRBV9, the J gene TRBJ2-7; tentatively, D is TRBD1 or TRBD2 (6 bases each). Germline lookup yields CDR1 SGDLS and CDR2 YYNGEE. The CDR3 totals 14 residues. Between the trimmed V and J ends, which lost 0 bases and 7 bases, there was a span of 14 bases. Here the CDR3 DNA reads TGTGCCAGCAGCGTAGAAGGGGGGCGGAATGAGCAGTACTTC. Its protein product is CASSVEGGRNEQYF.

This clonotype showed up many times. The CDR3 DNA follows: TGTGCCAGTAGTATACGGGGGGACGATCAGCCCCAGCATTTT. Protein product: CASSIRGDDQPQHF. V is TRBV19 and J is TRBJ1-5; D perhaps matches TRBD1 (5 bases). From germline, CDR1 is LNHDA and CDR2 SQIVND (reference sequence). The CDR3 loop spans 14 amino acids. V lost 2 bases to trimming and J lost 5 bases, with 10 bases between them.

The chain links TRBV15 to TRBJ1-1; 8 bases align to TRBD1. CDR1 is LNHNV and CDR2 is YYDKDF in the germline V gene (reference sequence). The CDR3 has 13 residues. Trimming removed 3 bases from V and 6 bases from J; junction bases left unmatched: 3. The CDR3: CATSRQGAAEAFF. CDR3 sequence (DNA): TGTGCCACCAGCAGGCAGGGGGCCGCTGAAGCTTTCTTT. Full variable domain (rest looked up from reference TRBV15 and TRBJ1-1): DAMVIQNPRYQVTQFGKPVTLSCSQTLNHNVMYWYQQKSSQAPKLLFHYYDKDFNNEADTPDNFQSRRPNTSFCFLDIRSPGLGDTAMYLCATSRQGAAEAFFGQGTRLTVV.

The V gene is TRBV20-1, the J gene TRBJ2-1; perhaps TRBD2 as D (5 bases). Germline V gene sequence: CDR1 DFQATT, CDR2 SNEGSKA (reference sequence). The CDR3 covers 13 residues. The CDR3 coding sequence is TGCAGCGCCCGGACTTTATCCTACAATGAGCAGTTCTTC. Amino acid sequence: CSARTLSYNEQFF.

The V call is TRBV9, the J call TRBJ2-2; 7 nucleotides agree with TRBD2. Germline trimming cut 3 bases from V and 4 bases from J; bases unmatched to any gene: 6. Germline values: CDR1 SGDLS, CDR2 YYNGEE. The CDR3 has 15 amino acids. The CDR3 DNA follows: TGTGCCAGCAGCGAGACTAGCTTGAGCACCGGGGAGCTGTTTTTT. Protein: CASSETSLSTGELFF.

With respect to this clonotype: A much bigger clone sits one base away, suggesting this may be a read error. This rearrangement joins TRBV12-3 or TRBV12-4 to TRBJ1-1; 7 bases match TRBD1. This CDR3 contains 16 residues. The CDR3 DNA reads TGTGCCAGCAGTCCACGACAGGGAATAGTCGGCACTGAAGCTTCCTTT. Amino acid sequence: CASSPRQGIVGTEASF.

This clonotype occurred a few times. The V gene is TRBV20-1, the J gene TRBJ1-1; possible D gene TRBD1, 6 bases. Deletions cut 5 bases from V and 1 base from J, with 14 bases between. The germline V gene has CDR1 DFQATT and CDR2 SNEGSKA (reference sequence). The CDR3 sequence is 14 residues long. This chain's CDR3 is CSAFKRTANTEAFF. CDR3 bases: TGCAGTGCTTTTAAAAGGACAGCGAACACTGAAGCTTTCTTT.

The gene calls are TRBV4-1 and TRBJ2-6; D is undetermined. This CDR3 region has 14 residues. V lost 1 base and J lost 5, with 6 bases in between. Germline-derived CDR1 and CDR2 are MGHRA and YSYEKL. The CDR3 loop reads CASSQGGRANVLTF. CDR3 in DNA: TGCGCCAGCAGCCAAGGGGGTAGGGCCAACGTCCTGACTTTC.

Remarks on this clonotype: A junction boundary mismatches the germline segment, possibly from a read error. The gene calls are TRBV25-1 and TRBJ2-2; 15 bases fit TRBD2. The germline V gene encodes CDR1 MGHDK and CDR2 SYGVNS. This CDR3 region has 18 residues. CDR3 sequence (DNA): TGTGCCAGCGGTGGCGGGACTAGCGGGGGGCCGTTGACCGGGGAGCTGCTTTTT. Protein: CASGGGTSGGPLTGELLF.

This chain joins TRBV29-1 and TRBJ2-7; either TRBD1 or TRBD2 may supply D (5 bases each). The V and J ends lost 6 bases and 1 base respectively, with 16 bases between them. The germline V gene has CDR1 SQVTM and CDR2 ANQGSEA. The CDR3 length is 14 residues. CDR3 sequence (DNA): TGCAGCGTCTACCGGGACCTTGATTCCTACGAGCAGTACTTC. Amino acid sequence: CSVYRDLDSYEQYF.

At least ten counts were recorded for this clonotype. The J gene is TRBJ1-3, the V gene TRBV6-1; possible D gene TRBD1, 5 bases. Germline CDR1 is MNHNS and CDR2 is SASEGT. Trimming took off 6 bases at V and 4 bases at J, with 10 bases between the two ends. The CDR3 is made up of 13 amino acids. This chain's CDR3 is CASRTTAGNTIYF. DNA for the CDR3: TGTGCCAGCAGAACGACAGCAGGAAACACCATATATTTT.